Sequencing of this T cell receptor beta chain was carried out in a study of T cells in Graves' hyperthyroidism and ophthalmopathy. Concerning this clonotype: Its target is unknown.

The V gene end was trimmed by 3 bases and the J gene end by 1 base; junction bases not matched to a gene: 9. The CDR3 has 17 residues. Per the germline V gene, CDR1 is LNHDA and CDR2 is SQIVND (reference sequence). Researchers took RNA transcripts and amplified the TCR beta CDR3 regions from them. TCR CDR3 underwent first-round RT-PCR with the HTBI primer set. TCRdb independently ran MiXCR on the multiplex PCR reads; one entry per CDR3 protein. The sample includes about 420,000 distinct CDR3 sequences, approximately 14% of them seen just once. The study's findings and limits: Onset of ophthalmopathy came a median approximately 6.8 months after the model predicted it. Most expanded thyroid clonotypes above 0.001 recurred in blood.

Clinical symptoms, serum thyroxine and TRAb, thyroid ultrasound and orbital computed tomography were used for the diagnoses. The receptor comes from a woman under 30 with Graves' hyperthyroidism. The sequencing input was blood. The V call is TRBV19, the J call TRBJ2-7; TRBD2 matches 10 bases. The CDR3 DNA reads TGTGCCAGTAGTATCCGATCTAGCGGGAGTAGGTCCTACGAGCAGTACTTC. Translating it yields CASSIRSSGSRSYEQYF.